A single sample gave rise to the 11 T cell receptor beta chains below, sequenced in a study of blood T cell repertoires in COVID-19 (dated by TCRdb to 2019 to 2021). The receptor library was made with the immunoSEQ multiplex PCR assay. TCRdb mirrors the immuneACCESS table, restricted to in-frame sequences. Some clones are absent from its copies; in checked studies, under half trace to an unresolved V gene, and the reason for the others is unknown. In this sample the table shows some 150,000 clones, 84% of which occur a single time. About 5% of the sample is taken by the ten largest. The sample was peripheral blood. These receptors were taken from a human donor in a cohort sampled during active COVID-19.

CDR3 sequence reads: CASSRTGLCSNQPQHF. The CDR3 coding sequence is TGTGCCAGCAGCAGGACAGGGCTGTGTAGCAATCAGCCCCAGCATTTT. The chain recombines TRBV6-4 with TRBJ1-5; TRBD1 matches at 8 bases. The CDR3 extends over 16 amino acids. The trim removed 6 bases at V and 0 bases at J, leaving 7 bases unmatched. The germline V gene encodes CDR1 MRHNA and CDR2 SNTAGT.

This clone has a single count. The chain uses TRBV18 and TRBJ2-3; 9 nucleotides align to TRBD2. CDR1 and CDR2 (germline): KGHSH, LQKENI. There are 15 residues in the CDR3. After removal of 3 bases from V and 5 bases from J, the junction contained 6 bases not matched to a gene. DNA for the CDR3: TGTGCCAGCTCACCCGGCGGGGGGGCCGAAGATACGCAGTATTTT. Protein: CASSPGGGAEDTQYF. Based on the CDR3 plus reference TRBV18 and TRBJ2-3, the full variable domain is NAGVMQNPRHLVRRRGQEARLRCSPMKGHSHVYWYRQLPEEGLKFMVYLQKENIIDESGMPKERFSAEFPKEGPSILRIQQVVRGDSAAYFCASSPGGGAEDTQYFGPGTRLTVL.

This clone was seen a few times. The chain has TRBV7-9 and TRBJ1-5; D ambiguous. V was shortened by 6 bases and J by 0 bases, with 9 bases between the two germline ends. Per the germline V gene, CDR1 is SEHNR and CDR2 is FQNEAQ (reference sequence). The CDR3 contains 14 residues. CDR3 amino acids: CASSTSNSNQPQHF. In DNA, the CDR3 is TGTGCCAGCAGTACTAGTAATAGCAATCAGCCCCAGCATTTT.

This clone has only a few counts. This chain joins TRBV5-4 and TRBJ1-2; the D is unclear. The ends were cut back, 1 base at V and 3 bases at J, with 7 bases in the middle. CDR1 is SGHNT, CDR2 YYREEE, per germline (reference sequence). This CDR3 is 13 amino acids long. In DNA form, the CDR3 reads TGTGCCAGCAGCTTGCGGGGAGACTATGGCTACACCTTC. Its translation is CASSLRGDYGYTF.

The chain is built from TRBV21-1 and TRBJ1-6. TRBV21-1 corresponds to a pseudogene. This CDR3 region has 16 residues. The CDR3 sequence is CASSKRPGGDDSPLHF. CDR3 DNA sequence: TGTGCCAGCAGCAAAAGGCCCGGAGGAGACGATTCACCCCTCCACTTT.

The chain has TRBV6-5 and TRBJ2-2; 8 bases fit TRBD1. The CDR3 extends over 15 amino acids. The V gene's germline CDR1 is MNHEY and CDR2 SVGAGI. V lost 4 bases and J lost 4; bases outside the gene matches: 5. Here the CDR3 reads CASSSGQGVTGELFF. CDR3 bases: TGTGCCAGCAGTTCAGGACAGGGTGTCACCGGGGAGCTGTTTTTT.

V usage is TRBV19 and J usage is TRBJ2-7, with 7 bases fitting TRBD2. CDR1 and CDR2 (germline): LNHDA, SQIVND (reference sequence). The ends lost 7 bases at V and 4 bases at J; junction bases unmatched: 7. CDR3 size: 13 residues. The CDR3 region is CASNYGEGYEQYF. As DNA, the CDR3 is TGTGCCAGTAATTATGGGGAGGGGTACGAGCAGTACTTC.

CDR3 loop: CASGTGSANYGYTF. CDR3 in DNA: TGCGCCAGCGGGACAGGTTCAGCTAACTATGGCTACACCTTC. This chain uses TRBV5-1 with TRBJ1-2, with 8 bases lining up with TRBD1. The V gene end was trimmed by 7 bases and the J gene end by 0 bases; junction bases not matched to a gene: 5. The V gene's germline CDR1 is SGHRS and CDR2 YFSETQ. The CDR3 spans 14 residues.

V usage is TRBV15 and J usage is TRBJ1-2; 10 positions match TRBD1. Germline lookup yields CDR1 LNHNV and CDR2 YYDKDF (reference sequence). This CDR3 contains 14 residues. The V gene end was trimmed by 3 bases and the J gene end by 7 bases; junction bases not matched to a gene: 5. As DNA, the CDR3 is TGTGCCACCAGCAGGGAGACAGGGGGCGGTGGCTACACCTTC. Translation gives CATSRETGGGGYTF.

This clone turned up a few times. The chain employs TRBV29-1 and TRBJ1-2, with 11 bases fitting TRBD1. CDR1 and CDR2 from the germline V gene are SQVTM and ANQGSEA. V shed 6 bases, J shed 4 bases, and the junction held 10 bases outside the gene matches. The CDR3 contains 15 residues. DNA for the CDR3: TGCAGCGTCGTACCCCAGGGACAGGGGGGCTATGGCTACACCTTC. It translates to CSVVPQGQGGYGYTF.

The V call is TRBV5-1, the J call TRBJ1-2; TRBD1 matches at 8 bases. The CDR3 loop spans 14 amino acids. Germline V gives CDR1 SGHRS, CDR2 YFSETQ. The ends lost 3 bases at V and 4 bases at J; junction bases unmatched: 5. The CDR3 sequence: CASSSGQGPYGYTF. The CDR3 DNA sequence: TGCGCCAGCAGCTCCGGACAGGGCCCCTATGGCTACACCTTC.